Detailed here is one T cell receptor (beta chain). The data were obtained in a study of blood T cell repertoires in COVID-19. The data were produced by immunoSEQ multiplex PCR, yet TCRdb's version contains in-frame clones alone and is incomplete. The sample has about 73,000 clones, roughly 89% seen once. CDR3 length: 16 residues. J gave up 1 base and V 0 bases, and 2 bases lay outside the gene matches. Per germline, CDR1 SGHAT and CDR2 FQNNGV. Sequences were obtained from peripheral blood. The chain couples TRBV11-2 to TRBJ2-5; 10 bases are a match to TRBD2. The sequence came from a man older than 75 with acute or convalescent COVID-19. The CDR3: CASSLEVAGGQETQYF. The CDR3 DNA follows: TGTGCCAGCAGCTTAGAGGTAGCGGGGGGCCAAGAGACCCAGTACTTC.